Sequencing of this TCR beta chain was carried out in a study of T-cell reconstitution after alpha-beta-depleted transplantation in children. Findings and limits, study-wide: TCRbeta diversity was high at day 60 in some patients (a result of surviving recipient T cells and thymic progenitors). Reportedly, alpha-beta T cells present about two months post-transplant originated from several hundred expanded clones of graft origin. Diversity and T-cell counts at one year after transplant derived mostly from new T cells.

Germline CDR1 and CDR2: DFQATT and SNEGSKA (reference sequence). V was pared by 0 bases and J by 0 bases, with 7 bases between. CDR3 length: 14 amino acids. Unique molecular identifiers were used in preparing the TCRbeta library. A single record per CDR3 protein comes from TCRdb applying MiXCR to the PCR reads. The sample shows roughly 150,000 distinct CDR3 sequences, 11% of them seen only once. This clonotype was seen ten or more times. The antigen is unknown. The V and J genes are TRBV20-1 and TRBJ2-3; possibly TRBD2 for D (6 bases). The receptor was derived from a boy younger than 10 with acute myeloid leukemia, due to receive a stem cell transplant. Specimen: PBMCs, collected before TCRalphabeta/CD19-depleted stem cell transplant. CDR3 protein: CSARDSGSTDTQYF. The DNA of the CDR3 is TGCAGTGCTAGAGACAGCGGGAGCACAGATACGCAGTATTTT.